Sequencing of this T cell receptor beta chain was carried out in a study of liver allograft versus peripheral blood T cells. Study overall: The authors compared T cell receptor repertoires in transplanted livers with those in the peripheral blood of recipients.

TCRdb recomputed calls from the reads with MiXCR, one row per CDR3 protein. The repertoire holds 8,000 or so distinct CDR3 sequences, with approximately 17% as singletons. Sample share makes this clonotype medium-sized. The TCR comes from a human patient who had a liver transplant. The graft donor may have contributed some T cells.

CDR3 amino acids: CASSPRDIGSEQFF. The CDR3 DNA sequence: TGTGCCAGCAGCCCCCGGGACATTGGGTCTGAGCAGTTCTTC. The chain employs TRBV7-2 and TRBJ2-1; D may be TRBD1 (6 bases). V was pared by 5 bases and J by 9 bases, with 17 bases between. Germline values: CDR1 SGHTA, CDR2 FQGNSA. The CDR3 sequence is 14 residues long.